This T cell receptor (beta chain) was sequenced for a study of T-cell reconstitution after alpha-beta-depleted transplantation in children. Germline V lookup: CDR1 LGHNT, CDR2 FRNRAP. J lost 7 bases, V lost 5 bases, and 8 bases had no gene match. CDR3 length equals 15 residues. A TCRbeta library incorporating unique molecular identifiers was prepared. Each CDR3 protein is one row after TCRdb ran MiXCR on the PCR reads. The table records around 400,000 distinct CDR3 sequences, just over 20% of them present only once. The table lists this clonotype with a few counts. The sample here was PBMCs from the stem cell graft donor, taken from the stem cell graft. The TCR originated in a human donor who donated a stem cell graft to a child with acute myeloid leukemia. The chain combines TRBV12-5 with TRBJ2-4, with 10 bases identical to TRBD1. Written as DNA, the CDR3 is TGTGCTAGTGGTAAAAGGACAGGGGGAGAGAACATTCAGTACTTC. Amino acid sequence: CASGKRTGGENIQYF.